This entry features one TCR beta chain sequence. This sample is drawn from a study of blood T cell repertoires in COVID-19. Libraries were prepared by immunoSEQ multiplex PCR; TCRdb keeps only in-frame clonotypes and omits some of them. Among 250,000 to 300,000 clones listed, 88% were seen once. The germline V gene has CDR1 SGHNT and CDR2 YYREEE (reference sequence). With 4 bases clipped from V and 10 bases from J, the junction kept 8 bases outside the gene matches. This CDR3 is 15 amino acids long. The sequencing sample was made of peripheral blood. The J gene is TRBJ1-6, the V gene TRBV5-4; 10 bases line up with TRBD1. This clonotype was sampled from a woman aged 25 to 39 with COVID-19, enrolled during active disease. The CDR3 sequence: CASSHGQGEISPLHF. The CDR3 nucleotides are TGTGCCAGCAGCCACGGACAGGGGGAAATCTCACCCCTCCACTTT. The variable domain in full, completed from reference TRBV5-4 and TRBJ1-6, reads ETGVTQSPTHLIKTRGQQVTLRCSSQSGHNTVSWYQQALGQGPQFIFQYYREEENGRGNFPPRFSGLQFPNYSSELNVNALELDDSALYLCASSHGQGEISPLHFGNGTRLTVT.